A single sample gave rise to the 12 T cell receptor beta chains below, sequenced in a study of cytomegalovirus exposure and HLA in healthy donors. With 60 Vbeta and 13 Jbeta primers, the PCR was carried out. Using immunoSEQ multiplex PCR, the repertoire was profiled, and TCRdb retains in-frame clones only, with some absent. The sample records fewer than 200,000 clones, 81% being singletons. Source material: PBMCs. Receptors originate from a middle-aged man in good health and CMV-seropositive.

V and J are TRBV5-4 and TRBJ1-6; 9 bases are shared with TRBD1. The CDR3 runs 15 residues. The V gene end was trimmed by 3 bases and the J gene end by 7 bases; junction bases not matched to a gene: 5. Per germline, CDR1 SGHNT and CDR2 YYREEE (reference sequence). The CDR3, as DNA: TGTGCCAGCAGCTCGGGACAGGGCCTAAATTCACCCCTCCACTTT. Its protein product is CASSSGQGLNSPLHF.

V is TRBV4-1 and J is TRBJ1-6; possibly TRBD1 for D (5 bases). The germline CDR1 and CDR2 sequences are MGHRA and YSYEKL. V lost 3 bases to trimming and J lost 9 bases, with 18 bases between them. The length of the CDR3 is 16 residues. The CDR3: CASSHEAGGRGSPLHF. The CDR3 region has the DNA TGCGCCAGCAGCCACGAGGCGGGGGGGAGGGGTTCACCCCTCCACTTT.

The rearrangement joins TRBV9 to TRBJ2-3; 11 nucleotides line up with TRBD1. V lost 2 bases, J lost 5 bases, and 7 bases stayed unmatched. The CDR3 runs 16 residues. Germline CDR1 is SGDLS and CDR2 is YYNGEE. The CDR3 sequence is CASSVGTGGLGDTQYF. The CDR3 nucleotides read TGTGCCAGCAGCGTGGGGACAGGGGGTCTGGGAGATACGCAGTATTTT. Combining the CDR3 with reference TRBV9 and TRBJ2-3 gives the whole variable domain DSGVTQTPKHLITATGQRVTLRCSPRSGDLSVYWYQQSLDQGLQFLIQYYNGEERAKGNILERFSAQQFPDLHSELNLSSLELGDSALYFCASSVGTGGLGDTQYFGPGTRLTVL.

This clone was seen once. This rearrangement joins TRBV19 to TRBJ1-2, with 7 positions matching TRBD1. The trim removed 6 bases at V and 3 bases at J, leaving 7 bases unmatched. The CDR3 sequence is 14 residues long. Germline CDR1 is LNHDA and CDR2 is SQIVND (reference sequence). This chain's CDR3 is CASRREGAYYGYTF. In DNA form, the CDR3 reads TGTGCCAGTAGACGGGAGGGGGCTTACTATGGCTACACCTTC.

CDR3 protein: CSVEDGTPNTEAFF. CDR3 sequence (DNA): TGCAGCGTTGAAGATGGGACACCGAACACTGAAGCTTTCTTT. The chain is built from TRBV29-1 and TRBJ1-1; D might be TRBD1 (6 bases). V was shortened by 0 bases and J by 1 base, with 9 bases between the two germline ends. CDR3 length: 14 residues. Germline assignment: CDR1 SQVTM and CDR2 ANQGSEA. The variable domain in full, completed from reference TRBV29-1 and TRBJ1-1, reads SAVISQKPSRDICQRGTSLTIQCQVDSQVTMMFWYRQQPGQSLTLIATANQGSEATYESGFVIDKFPISRPNLTFSTLTVSNMSPEDSSIYLCSVEDGTPNTEAFFGQGTRLTVV.

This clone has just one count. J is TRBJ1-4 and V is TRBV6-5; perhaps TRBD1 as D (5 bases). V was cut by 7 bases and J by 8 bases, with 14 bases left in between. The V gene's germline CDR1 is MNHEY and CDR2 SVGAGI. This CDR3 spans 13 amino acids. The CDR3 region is CASTGGFGEKLFF. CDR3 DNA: TGTGCCAGCACCGGGGGGTTTGGAGAAAAACTGTTTTTT.

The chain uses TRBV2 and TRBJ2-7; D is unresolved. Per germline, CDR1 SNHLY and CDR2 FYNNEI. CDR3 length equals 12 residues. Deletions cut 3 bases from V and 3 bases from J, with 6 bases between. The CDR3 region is CASSESLYEQYF. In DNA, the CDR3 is TGTGCCAGCAGTGAGTCCCTCTACGAGCAGTACTTC.

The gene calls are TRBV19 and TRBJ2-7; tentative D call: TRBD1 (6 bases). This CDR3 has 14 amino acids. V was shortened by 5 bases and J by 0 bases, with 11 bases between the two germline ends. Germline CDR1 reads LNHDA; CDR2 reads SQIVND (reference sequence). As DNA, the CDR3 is TGTGCCAGTAGTTCAGGGGCCTACTCCTACGAGCAGTACTTC. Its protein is CASSSGAYSYEQYF. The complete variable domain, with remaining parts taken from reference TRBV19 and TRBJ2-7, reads DGGITQSPKYLFRKEGQNVTLSCEQNLNHDAMYWYRQDPGQGLRLIYYSQIVNDFQKGDIAEGYSVSREKKESFPLTVTSAQKNPTAFYLCASSSGAYSYEQYFGPGTRLTVT.

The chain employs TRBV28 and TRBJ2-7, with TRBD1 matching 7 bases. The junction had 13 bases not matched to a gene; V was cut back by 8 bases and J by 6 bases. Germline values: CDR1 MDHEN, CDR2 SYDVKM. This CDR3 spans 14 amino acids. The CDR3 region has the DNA TGTGCCAGCTCAAGGGGGCAGGGCGCGGGCGAGCAGTACTTC. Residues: CASSRGQGAGEQYF.

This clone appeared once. CDR3 sequence (DNA): TGTGCCAGCAGTTACGTGGGGCTAGCGGTCGATACGCAGTATTTT. As protein: CASSYVGLAVDTQYF. The chain has TRBV6-6 and TRBJ2-3, with 7 bases matching TRBD2. After removal of 2 bases from V and 6 bases from J, the junction contained 8 bases not matched to a gene. Germline CDR1 MNHNY, CDR2 SVGAGI (reference sequence). This CDR3 has 15 residues.

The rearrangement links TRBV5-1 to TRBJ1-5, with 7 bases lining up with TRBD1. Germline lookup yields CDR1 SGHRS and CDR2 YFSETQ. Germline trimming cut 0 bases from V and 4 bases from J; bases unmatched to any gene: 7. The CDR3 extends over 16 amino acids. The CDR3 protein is CASSLEGQGGNQPQHF. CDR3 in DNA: TGCGCCAGCAGCTTGGAGGGGCAGGGGGGAAATCAGCCCCAGCATTTT.

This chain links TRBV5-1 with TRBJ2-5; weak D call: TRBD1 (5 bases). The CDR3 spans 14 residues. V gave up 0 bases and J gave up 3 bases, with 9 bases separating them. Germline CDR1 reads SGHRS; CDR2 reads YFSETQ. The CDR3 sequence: CASSLATGEETQYF. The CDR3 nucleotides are TGCGCCAGCAGCTTGGCTACAGGTGAAGAGACCCAGTACTTC.